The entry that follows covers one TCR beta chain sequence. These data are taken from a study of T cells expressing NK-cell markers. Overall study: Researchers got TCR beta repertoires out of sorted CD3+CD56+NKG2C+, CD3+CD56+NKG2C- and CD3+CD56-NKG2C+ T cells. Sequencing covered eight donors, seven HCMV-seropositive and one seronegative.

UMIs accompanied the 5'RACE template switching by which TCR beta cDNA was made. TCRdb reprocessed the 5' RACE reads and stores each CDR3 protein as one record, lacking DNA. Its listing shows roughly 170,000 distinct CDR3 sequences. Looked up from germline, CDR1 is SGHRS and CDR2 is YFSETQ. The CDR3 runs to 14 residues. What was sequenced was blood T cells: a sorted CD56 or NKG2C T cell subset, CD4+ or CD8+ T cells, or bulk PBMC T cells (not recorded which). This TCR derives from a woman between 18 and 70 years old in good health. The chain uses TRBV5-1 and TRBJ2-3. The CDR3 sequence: CASRIGSTLDTQYF.